The T cell receptor beta chain under discussion was sequenced for a study of CD8+ T cells in alopecia areata. Sorting separated CD4+ and CD8+ T cells out of PBMCs. As concerns this clone: Its antigen is unknown.

The CDR3 sequence is 17 residues long. V dropped 0 bases and J dropped 1; count of bases not matched to a gene: 7. Per germline, CDR1 LGHNT and CDR2 FRNRAP. Study-level findings and limits: Greater clonality was observed in lesional scalp samples, especially alopecia totalis/universalis, versus normal scalp. Sequence data from scalp samples additionally include resident alphabeta T cells of normal skin.

It was cDNA, reverse transcribed from extracted RNA, that served as the sequencing template. The data were produced by immunoSEQ multiplex PCR, yet TCRdb's version contains in-frame clones alone and is incomplete. The data contain 170,000 or so clones, over 55% of them seen just once; the ten biggest clones take up 1.7%. The sequence was obtained from a human donor with alopecia areata. The rearrangement joins TRBV12-5 to TRBJ2-3, with 7 bases that match TRBD1. The material sequenced was CD4+ T cells sorted from blood, taken at week 0. CDR3: CASGLVLTGEGTDTQYF. CDR3 DNA: TGTGCTAGTGGTTTGGTACTAACAGGGGAAGGCACAGATACGCAGTATTTT.